Reported below is one T cell receptor (beta chain). The data were produced by immunoSEQ multiplex PCR, yet TCRdb's version contains in-frame clones alone and is incomplete. The top ten clones hold roughly 23% of a sample with some 15,000 clones, 75% to 85% of them seen once. The sample originates from a study of ipilimumab plus nivolumab after autologous stem cell transplantation. The V and J ends lost 0 bases and 5 bases respectively, with 14 bases between them. This CDR3 is built from 15 residues. Per the germline V gene, CDR1 is SGHDT and CDR2 is YYEEEE. V usage is TRBV5-6 and J usage is TRBJ1-1, with D possibly TRBD1 on 5 matching bases. This receptor was identified in a male donor with diffuse large B-cell lymphoma. The material sequenced was PBMCs, taken in a trial of ipilimumab plus nivolumab as post-transplant consolidation. The CDR3 protein is CASSLEGAGRTEAFF. The DNA for the CDR3 is TGTGCCAGCAGCTTGGAAGGAGCAGGGAGGACTGAAGCTTTCTTT.